These T cell receptor beta chains were read from a single sample in a study of blood T cell repertoires in COVID-19. TCRdb's copy holds only in-frame clones and misses some; the assay was immunoSEQ multiplex PCR. The sample consists of approximately 47,000 clones, around 90% of them appearing once. The specimen sequenced was peripheral blood. Every receptor here comes from a human donor with active COVID-19. The donor label of this sample is uncertain. Both conserved end residues are part of each CDR3. A D gene is named only where the DNA matches it firmly. Clone size is given for some rows only: seen once, a few or many times, or a class if the clone is expanded.

d_gene: .; abundance: once; v_gene: TRBV7-9; j_gene: TRBJ1-3; CDR3nt: TGTGCCAGCGGGGACTACTCTGGAAACACCATATATTTT; CDR3aa: CASGDYSGNTIYF
d_gene: TRBD2; abundance: .; v_gene: TRBV7-7; j_gene: TRBJ2-3; CDR3nt: TGTGCTAGCAGCCCGGTAGCGGGGAGCACAGATACGCAGTATTTT; CDR3aa: CASSPVAGSTDTQYF
d_gene: .; abundance: .; v_gene: TRBV2; j_gene: TRBJ2-1; CDR3nt: TGTGCCAGCAAACCGACAGGAGGCGATGAGCAGTTCTTC; CDR3aa: CASKPTGGDEQFF
d_gene: TRBD1; abundance: .; v_gene: TRBV29-1; j_gene: TRBJ1-1; CDR3nt: TGCAGCGTTGAAGAGAGGGACAGGAGCACTGAAGCTTTCTTT; CDR3aa: CSVEERDRSTEAFF
d_gene: .; abundance: .; v_gene: TRBV6-5; j_gene: TRBJ2-2; CDR3nt: TGTGCCAGCAGTCTCTTCAGGCCGAACACCGGGGAGCTGTTTTTT; CDR3aa: CASSLFRPNTGELFF
d_gene: TRBD1; abundance: .; v_gene: TRBV7-9; j_gene: TRBJ2-7; CDR3nt: TGTGCCAGCAGCTCACAGGGGTCTGACCTCAATGAGCAGTACTTC; CDR3aa: CASSSQGSDLNEQYF
d_gene: .; abundance: .; v_gene: TRBV19; j_gene: TRBJ2-7; CDR3nt: TGTGCCAGTAGTGCCTCCGGGCGGGTCATGTACGAGCAGTACTTC; CDR3aa: CASSASGRVMYEQYF
d_gene: .; abundance: .; v_gene: TRBV5-4; j_gene: TRBJ2-5; CDR3nt: TGTGCCAGCAGCCGGGGGGCTATCGAGACCCAGTACTTC; CDR3aa: CASSRGAIETQYF
d_gene: TRBD2; abundance: .; v_gene: TRBV3-1/TRBV3-2; j_gene: TRBJ2-1; CDR3nt: TGTGCCAGCAGCCGTTTGCCGGGGGGCTCCTACAATGAGCAGTTCTTC; CDR3aa: CASSRLPGGSYNEQFF
d_gene: .; abundance: .; v_gene: TRBV2; j_gene: TRBJ2-2; CDR3nt: TGTGCCAGCCACAGGACCGGAACGCCGGGGGAGCTGTTTTTT; CDR3aa: CASHRTGTPGELFF
d_gene: TRBD1; abundance: .; v_gene: TRBV5-1; j_gene: TRBJ2-1; CDR3nt: TGCGCCAGCAGCTTAGTAGGGGACAGGTTGTCCGCGCAGTTCTTC; CDR3aa: CASSLVGDRLSAQFF
d_gene: .; abundance: .; v_gene: TRBV6-5; j_gene: TRBJ1-6; CDR3nt: TGTGCCAGCAATTTAGGACAGTGGGGGGGCTCACCCCTCCACTTT; CDR3aa: CASNLGQWGGSPLHF
d_gene: .; abundance: .; v_gene: TRBV11-2; j_gene: TRBJ2-7; CDR3nt: TGTGCCAGCAGCTTGCACGCGGCCTCCTACGAGCAGTACTTC; CDR3aa: CASSLHAASYEQYF
d_gene: TRBD2; abundance: .; v_gene: TRBV6-5; j_gene: TRBJ2-7; CDR3nt: TGTGCCAGCAGGGGACTAGCGGGGGGATCCTACGAGCAGTACTTC; CDR3aa: CASRGLAGGSYEQYF
d_gene: .; abundance: once; v_gene: TRBV9; j_gene: TRBJ2-3; CDR3nt: TGTGCCAGCAGCTCGGGGCGGAGGGTTGTTTGGAGCACAGATACGCAGTATTTT; CDR3aa: CASSSGRRVVWSTDTQYF
d_gene: TRBD1; abundance: .; v_gene: TRBV4-2; j_gene: TRBJ2-1; CDR3nt: TGTGCCAGCAGCCGCGGGACAGGGGAGTTCAATGAGCAGTTCTTC; CDR3aa: CASSRGTGEFNEQFF
d_gene: TRBD2; abundance: .; v_gene: TRBV5-4; j_gene: TRBJ2-7; CDR3nt: TGTGCCAGCAGCCCGGGACTAGCGGTTCCCGAGCAGTACTTC; CDR3aa: CASSPGLAVPEQYF
d_gene: .; abundance: few; v_gene: TRBV6-5; j_gene: TRBJ2-3; CDR3nt: TGTGCCAGCAGTTACGGGGAGAGCACAGATACGCAGTATTTT; CDR3aa: CASSYGESTDTQYF
d_gene: .; abundance: .; v_gene: TRBV2; j_gene: TRBJ1-3; CDR3nt: TGTGCCAGCAGTGAACGGGGCTCTGGAAACACCATATATTTT; CDR3aa: CASSERGSGNTIYF
d_gene: TRBD2; abundance: .; v_gene: TRBV7-6; j_gene: TRBJ2-3; CDR3nt: TGTGCCAGCACCCAGCGGGAGAGGCGCGCAGATACGCAGTATTTT; CDR3aa: CASTQRERRADTQYF
d_gene: TRBD1; abundance: once; v_gene: TRBV7-2; j_gene: TRBJ2-7; CDR3nt: TGTGCCAGCAGCCCCCCAGTGGGACAGGTGCCCCACGAGCAGTACTTC; CDR3aa: CASSPPVGQVPHEQYF
d_gene: .; abundance: few; v_gene: TRBV21-1; j_gene: TRBJ2-1; CDR3nt: TGTGCCAGCAGCAATCTAGCGGGGGGGCCTGTAGGCAATGAGCAGTTCTTC; CDR3aa: CASSNLAGGPVGNEQFF
d_gene: TRBD2; abundance: .; v_gene: TRBV5-6; j_gene: TRBJ2-7; CDR3nt: TGTGCCAGCAGCTTGGCGGCTACTAGCGCCTCAGTCCAGCAGTACTTC; CDR3aa: CASSLAATSASVQQYF
d_gene: TRBD2; abundance: .; v_gene: TRBV5-3; j_gene: TRBJ2-5; CDR3nt: TGTGCCAGAAGCTTGGCCGGGGGAAGCGGGGAGCAAGAGACCCAGTACTTC; CDR3aa: CARSLAGGSGEQETQYF
d_gene: TRBD2; abundance: .; v_gene: TRBV7-6; j_gene: TRBJ2-6; CDR3nt: TGTGCCAGCAGCTTAGCCGGCGGGGGTCCTAGCTCTGGGGCCAACGTCCTGACTTTC; CDR3aa: CASSLAGGGPSSGANVLTF
d_gene: TRBD1; abundance: .; v_gene: TRBV15; j_gene: TRBJ1-4; CDR3nt: TGTGCCACCAGCAGAGGATTAGGGGGCGAGGAAAAACTGTTTTTT; CDR3aa: CATSRGLGGEEKLFF
d_gene: TRBD2; abundance: .; v_gene: TRBV7-9; j_gene: TRBJ2-3; CDR3nt: TGTGCCAGCAGCATACTAGCGGGGGGTACCACAGATACGCAGTATTTT; CDR3aa: CASSILAGGTTDTQYF
d_gene: TRBD1; abundance: .; v_gene: TRBV18; j_gene: TRBJ1-5; CDR3nt: TGTGCCAGCTCACCGGGACAGGGGGTCGGGCCCCAGCATTTT; CDR3aa: CASSPGQGVGPQHF
d_gene: TRBD1; abundance: .; v_gene: TRBV5-1; j_gene: TRBJ1-2; CDR3nt: TGCGCCAGCAGCCGCGACAGGGCGGACTACACCTTC; CDR3aa: CASSRDRADYTF
d_gene: .; abundance: .; v_gene: TRBV7-3; j_gene: TRBJ2-1; CDR3nt: TGTGCCAGCAGCCCCATCCCCTACAATGAGCAGTTCTTC; CDR3aa: CASSPIPYNEQFF
d_gene: TRBD1; abundance: .; v_gene: TRBV29-1; j_gene: TRBJ2-3; CDR3nt: TGCAGCGTAGACACAGGGGGAGATACGCAGTATTTT; CDR3aa: CSVDTGGDTQYF
d_gene: TRBD2; abundance: .; v_gene: TRBV19; j_gene: TRBJ2-7; CDR3nt: TGTGCCAGTAGTGCCGGGACTAGCGGGAGCCGAGGCGAGCAGTACTTC; CDR3aa: CASSAGTSGSRGEQYF
d_gene: TRBD1; abundance: .; v_gene: TRBV24-1; j_gene: TRBJ2-3; CDR3nt: TGTGCCACCAGTGGGGTGGGACAGGGCACGACAGATACGCAGTATTTT; CDR3aa: CATSGVGQGTTDTQYF
d_gene: .; abundance: .; v_gene: TRBV15; j_gene: TRBJ2-1; CDR3nt: TGTGCCACCAGCAGAGTCCAGGTCGATGAGCAGTTCTTC; CDR3aa: CATSRVQVDEQFF
d_gene: TRBD1; abundance: .; v_gene: TRBV5-8; j_gene: TRBJ1-1; CDR3nt: TGTGCCAGCAGCTTGGGAAGACAGGGTAGGACTGAAGCTTTCTTT; CDR3aa: CASSLGRQGRTEAFF
d_gene: TRBD1; abundance: .; v_gene: TRBV28; j_gene: TRBJ1-5; CDR3nt: TGTGCCAGCAGCCTTGGACAGGGCAGGCAGCCCCAGCATTTT; CDR3aa: CASSLGQGRQPQHF
d_gene: .; abundance: .; v_gene: TRBV27; j_gene: TRBJ2-2; CDR3nt: TGTGCCAGCAGTTTCCTCGGCACCGGGGAGCTGTTTTTT; CDR3aa: CASSFLGTGELFF
d_gene: TRBD1; abundance: .; v_gene: TRBV19; j_gene: TRBJ2-5; CDR3nt: TGTGCCAGTAGTACGGGACAGGCCCAAGAGACCCAGTACTTC; CDR3aa: CASSTGQAQETQYF
d_gene: .; abundance: .; v_gene: TRBV5-8; j_gene: TRBJ1-1; CDR3nt: TGTGCCAGCAGCTTGTGGTCGGTTCCCACTGAAGCTTTCTTT; CDR3aa: CASSLWSVPTEAFF
d_gene: TRBD1; abundance: once; v_gene: TRBV2; j_gene: TRBJ1-2; CDR3nt: TGTGCCAGCGCCCTTACAGGGGGCGCAGCTCTTAGCTATGGCTACACCTTC; CDR3aa: CASALTGGAALSYGYTF
d_gene: TRBD1; abundance: once; v_gene: TRBV7-2; j_gene: TRBJ1-5; CDR3nt: TGTGCCAGCAGCCCCCGATCAGGGGGCTATCAGCCCCAGCATTTT; CDR3aa: CASSPRSGGYQPQHF
d_gene: TRBD1; abundance: few; v_gene: TRBV29-1; j_gene: TRBJ2-4; CDR3nt: TGCAGCGTTGAAGGGACAGGGTTAAAAAACATTCAGTACTTC; CDR3aa: CSVEGTGLKNIQYF
d_gene: .; abundance: .; v_gene: TRBV15; j_gene: TRBJ2-2; CDR3nt: TGTGCCACCAGCAGCCTGTTCAGGGGAAACACCGGGGAGCTGTTTTTT; CDR3aa: CATSSLFRGNTGELFF
d_gene: .; abundance: .; v_gene: TRBV9; j_gene: TRBJ2-4; CDR3nt: TGTGCCAGCAGCGGAGAGGACGGGGGGCGTCAGTACTTC; CDR3aa: CASSGEDGGRQYF
d_gene: TRBD1; abundance: .; v_gene: TRBV11-3; j_gene: TRBJ1-2; CDR3nt: TGTGCCAGCAGCTCACAGGGGGCAAGTGGCTACACCTTC; CDR3aa: CASSSQGASGYTF
d_gene: .; abundance: .; v_gene: TRBV7-3; j_gene: TRBJ2-2; CDR3nt: TGTGCCAGCAGCTTAGGGCGAGGGGAGCTGTTTTTT; CDR3aa: CASSLGRGELFF
d_gene: .; abundance: .; v_gene: TRBV19; j_gene: TRBJ2-2; CDR3nt: TGTGCCAGTAGTATTCAGGGTCGGAGCGCCGGGGAGCTGTTTTTT; CDR3aa: CASSIQGRSAGELFF
d_gene: .; abundance: .; v_gene: TRBV19; j_gene: TRBJ2-2; CDR3nt: TGTGCCAGTAGTTCTCTTAACACCGGGGAGCTGTTTTTT; CDR3aa: CASSSLNTGELFF